This TCR beta chain was captured by sequencing in a study of early T cells in non-severe SARS-CoV-2 infection. This clonotype was found a few times. CDR3 size: 13 residues. Germline loops: CDR1 SGHTA, CDR2 FQGNSA. J lost 6 bases, V lost 1 base, and 2 bases had no gene match. TCRdb processed the 5' RACE reads anew with MiXCR; each CDR3 protein has one entry. This sample has 60,000 to 75,000 distinct CDR3 sequences; around 12% occur once, and the top ten carry roughly 1.4%. The chain employs TRBV7-2 and TRBJ2-7; TRBD2 matches 8 bases. This clonotype was obtained from an adult who was a healthcare worker with PCR-confirmed SARS-CoV-2 infection or an uninfected control (not recorded which). This sample comprised whole blood, obtained at baseline. Here the CDR3 reads CASSLGGGIEQYF. For the CDR3, the DNA is TGTGCCAGCAGCTTAGGCGGGGGGATCGAGCAGTACTTC.